This TCR beta chain was recorded in a study of long-term antiretroviral therapy in people with HIV. Findings of the study overall: Clones with expansion before ART led the repertoire at all time points.

This clone was detected once. The antigen remains unidentified. The CDR3 covers 15 residues. Per the germline V gene, CDR1 is MGHDK and CDR2 is SYGVNS. V gave up 6 bases and J gave up 1 base, with 15 bases separating them. Researchers report immunoSEQ v3.0 was run at survey level. In sequencing, roughly 40,000-55,000 T-cell genomes per sample were targeted. Produced via immunoSEQ multiplex PCR; TCRdb's table is partial and in-frame only. The profile shows nearly 20,000 clones, about 80% of them singletons. This receptor was taken from a woman in her thirties or forties with HIV. The chain links TRBV25-1 to TRBJ1-1; tentatively, D is TRBD1 (6 bases). The sequencing used unsorted PBMCs, collected 0.2 years after starting antiretroviral therapy. The CDR3: CASRMSGGPNTEAFF. The CDR3 DNA reads TGTGCCAGCAGAATGTCCGGGGGCCCGAACACTGAAGCTTTCTTT.